The rows below give T cell receptor beta chains drawn from one sample of a study of radiation and T cells in renal cell carcinoma. The data were produced by immunoSEQ multiplex PCR, yet TCRdb's version contains in-frame clones alone and is incomplete. The sample records about 140,000 clones, roughly 83% being singletons. Specimen: blood, collected from a patient whose treatment included radiotherapy and nephrectomy. The origin of the receptors is a woman aged 45 to 65 with renal cell carcinoma. CDR3s include the opening cysteine and the closing phenylalanine or tryptophan. The order of the fields is clone size, V gene, J gene, D gene, CDR3 DNA, CDR3 protein. D genes are given only for firm matches. Clone size appears in some rows only: once, few, many, or a class for an expanded clone.

NA,TRBV14,TRBJ2-2,NA,TGTGCCAGCAGCGCGATGGACACCGGGGAGCTGTTTTTT,CASSAMDTGELFF
NA,TRBV4-2,TRBJ1-1,NA,TGTGCCAGCAGCCAGTCCCGCACTGAAGCTTTCTTT,CASSQSRTEAFF
NA,TRBV10-1,TRBJ2-5,NA,TGCGCCAGCAGTGAATCCAGGTTTCTGGGGACCCAGTACTTC,CASSESRFLGTQYF
NA,TRBV6-1,TRBJ1-2,NA,TGTGCCAGCAGTGAAGCGGGTCAGATGGGCTACACCTTC,CASSEAGQMGYTF
NA,TRBV6-5,TRBJ1-1,NA,TGTGCCAGCAGTCGAGGGCCCAACACTGAAGCTTTCTTT,CASSRGPNTEAFF
NA,TRBV9,TRBJ2-7,NA,TGTGCCAGCAGCGGGACGGTCTCCTACGAGCAGTACTTC,CASSGTVSYEQYF
NA,TRBV7-8,TRBJ2-7,NA,TGTGCCAGCAGCTTGGGTCCTTTACACGAGCAGTACTTC,CASSLGPLHEQYF
NA,TRBV4-2,TRBJ2-1,TRBD2,TGTGCCAGCAGCCAAGGCGGGCTAGCGGGATACAATGAGCAGTTCTTC,CASSQGGLAGYNEQFF
few,TRBV15,TRBJ2-3,NA,TGTGCCACCAGCAACGGGGCAGATACGCAGTATTTT,CATSNGADTQYF
NA,TRBV7-2,TRBJ2-7,TRBD2,TGTGCCAGCAGCTCCATGGGACTAGCGGGAGGACGCGAGCAGTACTTC,CASSSMGLAGGREQYF
NA,TRBV6-1,TRBJ1-5,NA,TGTGCCAGCAGTGTTACAGGGTCTAGCAATCAGCCCCAGCATTTT,CASSVTGSSNQPQHF
NA,TRBV5-1,TRBJ1-2,NA,TGCGCCAGCAGCTTGGACACCTATGGCTACACCTTC,CASSLDTYGYTF
NA,TRBV5-1,TRBJ2-2,NA,TGCGCCAGCAGCTTGGGCGCAGGGGAGACCGGGGAGCTGTTTTTT,CASSLGAGETGELFF
NA,TRBV4-1,TRBJ1-4,NA,TGCGCCAGCTCTGCACAGGGAGGTGAAAAACTGTTTTTT,CASSAQGGEKLFF
NA,TRBV29-1,TRBJ1-2,NA,TGCAGCGTTGAAGATAGGAGAGCTAACTATGGCTACACCTTC,CSVEDRRANYGYTF
NA,TRBV4-3,TRBJ1-1,NA,TGCGCCAGCAGCCAAGAGCTAGGAACGAACACTGAAGCTTTCTTT,CASSQELGTNTEAFF
once,TRBV7-9,TRBJ1-1,NA,TGTGCCAGCAGCTCTCTGACAGCGAACACTGAAGCTTTCTTT,CASSSLTANTEAFF
NA,TRBV4-1,TRBJ2-5,TRBD2,TGCGCCAGCAGCCCCGGTACAGCGGGGAACCAAGAGACCCAGTACTTC,CASSPGTAGNQETQYF
NA,TRBV6-5,TRBJ1-2,NA,TGTGCCAGCAGCCCGTACTCCGTGGGGCCCTATGGCTACACCTTC,CASSPYSVGPYGYTF
NA,TRBV27,TRBJ2-7,NA,TGTGCCAGCAGTTCCCTCCAGACAGGTTCCTACGAGCAGTACTTC,CASSSLQTGSYEQYF
NA,TRBV6-1,TRBJ1-3,NA,TGTGCCAGCAGTGAAGCGCAGGGCGCCTCTGGAAACACCATATATTTT,CASSEAQGASGNTIYF
once,TRBV5-4,TRBJ2-7,NA,TGTGCCAGCAGCCCGGGGGGCATCTCCTTCTACGAGCAGTACTTC,CASSPGGISFYEQYF
NA,TRBV7-8,TRBJ2-1,TRBD2,TGTGCCAGCAGCTTAGCGGGACTAGCGAGCAATGAGCAGTTCTTC,CASSLAGLASNEQFF
NA,TRBV25-1,TRBJ2-1,TRBD2,TGTGCCAGCAGTGTTCCGGGACTAGGGGGGAGTGAGCAGTTCTTC,CASSVPGLGGSEQFF
NA,TRBV30,TRBJ2-7,NA,TGTGCCTGGAGGGACGGGCCGAATCAGTACTTC,CAWRDGPNQYF
NA,TRBV25-1,TRBJ1-5,NA,TGTGCCAGCAGTCCCGAAGGGCAGGCCGATCAGCCCCAGCATTTT,CASSPEGQADQPQHF
NA,TRBV5-4,TRBJ1-1,TRBD1,TGTGCCAGCAGCCGACAGGGAAACACTGAAGCTTTCTTT,CASSRQGNTEAFF
NA,TRBV13,TRBJ2-7,TRBD2,TGTGCCAGCAGCCTCCCGGGACTAGCGGAAGAGCAGTACTTC,CASSLPGLAEEQYF
once,TRBV2,TRBJ2-7,TRBD1,TGTGCCGGAGGTAGACAGGGATCCTACGAGCAGTACTTC,CAGGRQGSYEQYF
NA,TRBV7-2,TRBJ1-2,TRBD1,TGTGCCAGCAGCCCCGGACAGGGACAGAACTATGGCTACACCTTC,CASSPGQGQNYGYTF
NA,TRBV28,TRBJ2-7,NA,TGTGCCAGCAGGCTCGAAACGGGCGAGCAGTACTTC,CASRLETGEQYF
few,TRBV4-3,TRBJ2-1,TRBD2,TGCGCCAGCAGCCAAGACACTAGCGGGAGTTTCTATGAGCAGTTCTTC,CASSQDTSGSFYEQFF
NA,TRBV10-3,TRBJ2-1,TRBD2,TGTGCCATCAGTGAGCGACTAGCGGGGGGGGCCGGGGAGCAGTTCTTC,CAISERLAGGAGEQFF
once,TRBV6-5,TRBJ2-7,NA,TGTGCCAGCAGGACAGCTTCCTACGAGCAGTACTTC,CASRTASYEQYF
once,TRBV5-1,TRBJ2-3,TRBD2,TGCGCCAGCAGCCAACTAGCGGTTGGGGGCACAGATACGCAGTATTTT,CASSQLAVGGTDTQYF
NA,TRBV7-2,TRBJ1-5,NA,TGTGCCAGCAGCGCAACAGGGATGAATCAGCCCCAGCATTTT,CASSATGMNQPQHF
NA,TRBV5-1,TRBJ2-3,NA,TGCGCCAGCAGCTTGGCCCAACCGGGCACAGATACGCAGTATTTT,CASSLAQPGTDTQYF
few,TRBV2,TRBJ1-2,NA,TGTGCCAGCAGTGGGGCCGGAGGGGGATATAGGGGCTACACCTTC,CASSGAGGGYRGYTF
NA,TRBV25-1,TRBJ1-6,NA,TGTGCCAGCGGGGGGGCGGTACTTGATCCACCCCTCCACTTT,CASGGAVLDPPLHF
NA,TRBV20-1,TRBJ1-1,NA,TGCAGTGCCCTCAGGACTGAAGCTTTCTTT,CSALRTEAFF
few,TRBV6-5,TRBJ1-1,NA,TGTGCCAGCAGTTACTCGACAGGAAACACTGAAGCTTTCTTT,CASSYSTGNTEAFF
NA,TRBV28,TRBJ2-7,NA,TGTGCCAGCAGATACAGGGAGGGGACCTACGAGCAGTACTTC,CASRYREGTYEQYF
NA,TRBV5-6,TRBJ2-5,TRBD2,TGTGCCAGCGGACTAGCGGGAGCTGGGGAGACCCAGTACTTC,CASGLAGAGETQYF
few,TRBV7-9,TRBJ2-7,NA,TGTGCCAGCGGACAGATTACTCGGGGGCAGTACTTC,CASGQITRGQYF
NA,TRBV2,TRBJ1-1,NA,TGTGCCAGTACAGTAGGGGATACTGAAGCTTTCTTT,CASTVGDTEAFF
once,TRBV2,TRBJ2-2,NA,TGTGCCAGCAGTAAGCTAGATACCGGGGAGCTGTTTTTT,CASSKLDTGELFF
NA,TRBV5-6,TRBJ2-3,NA,TGTGCCAGCAGCTTAGTAGAAGATACGCAGTATTTT,CASSLVEDTQYF
NA,TRBV18,TRBJ2-7,NA,TGTGCCAGCTCACCAGACGGGGTAACCTACGAGCAGTACTTC,CASSPDGVTYEQYF
NA,TRBV5-5,TRBJ1-5,TRBD1,TGTGCCAGCAGCCTCGACAGGGATCAGCCCCAGCATTTT,CASSLDRDQPQHF